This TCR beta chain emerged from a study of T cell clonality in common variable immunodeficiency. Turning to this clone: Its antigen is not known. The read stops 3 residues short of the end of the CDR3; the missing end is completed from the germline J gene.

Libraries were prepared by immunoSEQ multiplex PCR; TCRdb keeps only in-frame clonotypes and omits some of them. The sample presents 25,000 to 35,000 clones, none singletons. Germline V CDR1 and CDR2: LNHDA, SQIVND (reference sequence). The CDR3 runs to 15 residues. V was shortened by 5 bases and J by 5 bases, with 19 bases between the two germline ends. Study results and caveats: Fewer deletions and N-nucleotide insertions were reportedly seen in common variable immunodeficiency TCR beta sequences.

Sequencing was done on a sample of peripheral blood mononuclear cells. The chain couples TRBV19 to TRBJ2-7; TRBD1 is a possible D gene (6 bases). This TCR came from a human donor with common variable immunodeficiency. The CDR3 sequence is CASSSTGSSINEQYF. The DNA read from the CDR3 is TGTGCCAGTAGTTCTACAGGGAGCTCTATTAACGAG.